The T cell receptor beta chain under discussion was sequenced for a study of shared clonotypes between healthy human individuals. Profiling relied on immunoSEQ multiplex PCR, and the TCRdb table lists in-frame clones only, not all of them. This sample has 2 million to 2.5 million clones; roughly 94% occur once, and the top ten carry 0.1% to 0.15%. Remarks on this clone: Its antigen is as yet unknown.

General observations from the study: Few donors restricted represented genetic and exposure-history diversity.

This sequence was found in a young man in good health. The sample consisted of naive CD4+ T cells sorted from blood. Subset of the sample: CD45RA+ positively selected.

The chain's CDR3 is CASSLGEFETQYF. The CDR3 DNA is TGTGCCAGCAGCTTAGGAGAATTTGAGACCCAGTACTTC. The chain links TRBV7-2 to TRBJ2-5; D remains ambiguous. The CDR3 sequence is 13 residues long. Germline V lookup: CDR1 SGHTA, CDR2 FQGNSA. V was pared by 1 base and J by 5 bases, with 8 bases between.